These 4 T cell receptor beta chains were sequenced from one sample in a study of blood T cells in healthy people across ages. Together with a sample-barcoded 5' primer, a J-beta primer mix was included in a second PCR lasting about 7 to 12 cycles. Each CDR3 protein gets one entry after TCRdb re-called the 5' RACE reads with MiXCR. This sample carries fewer than 700,000 distinct CDR3 sequences, roughly 48% of them seen once, and the ten largest clones take around 23%. The sequenced sample consisted of blood. The receptors originated from a man older than 75 in good health.

This clonotype is a singleton in its sample. This CDR3 reads CASSDGGTPDTQYF. The DNA for the CDR3 is TGTGCCAGCAGTGACGGGGGGACCCCAGATACGCAGTATTTT. The V and J genes are TRBV6-4 and TRBJ2-3; perhaps TRBD2 as D (6 bases). This CDR3 has 14 residues. Trimming cost V 2 bases and J 4 bases, with 10 bases left between them. Germline V gives CDR1 MRHNA, CDR2 SNTAGT.

In this sample, this clonotype turned up once. The chain uses TRBV12-3 or TRBV12-4 and TRBJ2-1; D perhaps matches TRBD2 (5 bases). The DNA end favors TRBJ2-7, so the J call may be wrong. The CDR3 sequence is 16 residues long. CDR3 sequence reads: CASSLIGLVSYNEQYF. DNA for the CDR3: TGTGCCAGCAGTTTAATAGGACTTGTTTCCTACAATGAGCAGTACTTC.

The chain joins TRBV4-3 to TRBJ2-3, with 7 bases identical to TRBD1. J gave up 5 bases and V 0 bases, and 8 bases lay outside the gene matches. Germline CDR1 LGHNA, CDR2 YSLEER. CDR3 length equals 16 residues. CDR3 sequence: CASSQEMRQGLDTQYF. The CDR3 coding sequence is TGCGCCAGCAGCCAAGAAATGAGACAGGGTCTAGATACGCAGTATTTT.

This clonotype was seen only a few times. The chain combines TRBV5-1 with TRBJ2-1; a weak D match, TRBD1 (5 bases). Germline V gives CDR1 SGHRS, CDR2 YFSETQ. The CDR3 length is 14 residues. V lost 0 bases and J 5 bases, leaving 9 bases between the germline ends. The CDR3 bases are TGCGCCAGCAGCTTGGAGGTGACAGACAATGAGCAGTTCTTC. Amino acids: CASSLEVTDNEQFF.